This entry lists 15 T cell receptor beta chains sequenced from one sample in a study of T cell responses to AZD1222 COVID-19 vaccine. The method was immunoSEQ multiplex PCR; TCRdb's version includes in-frame clones alone and lacks a portion of them. The sample consists of about 76,000 clones, roughly 90% of them appearing once. The input for sequencing was peripheral blood, taken on day 0 of MenACWY control vaccination. The receptor set was obtained from an adult in good health.

The chain employs TRBV7-2 and TRBJ1-2; D uncertain. The CDR3 totals 15 residues. V lost 5 bases and J 5 bases, leaving 18 bases between the germline ends. Per the germline V gene, CDR1 is SGHTA and CDR2 is FQGNSA. CDR3 sequence (DNA): TGTGCCAGCAGCCCTTCCCCCCAGGCGGATTATGGCTACACCTTC. Amino acid sequence: CASSPSPQADYGYTF.

The chain recombines TRBV19 with TRBJ1-1, with 8 bases identical to TRBD1. CDR1 is LNHDA and CDR2 is SQIVND in the germline V gene (reference sequence). Trimming took 5 bases from V and 8 from J; bases not matched to a gene: 7. The length of the CDR3 is 13 residues. The CDR3 DNA follows: TGTGCCAGTAGTGGTGGGACAGGAGAAGAAGCTTTCTTT. Its translation: CASSGGTGEEAFF.

This chain joins TRBV6-5 and TRBJ2-7; 11 bases line up with TRBD2. The trim removed 6 bases at V and 3 bases at J, leaving 7 bases unmatched. Looked up from germline, CDR1 is MNHEY and CDR2 is SVGAGI. The CDR3 runs 15 residues. In nucleotides, the CDR3 is TGTGCCAGCAGACTAGCGGGGGATGCCATCTACGAGCAGTACTTC. Translation gives CASRLAGDAIYEQYF.

This rearrangement joins TRBV6-6 to TRBJ1-6; D ambiguous. The CDR3 runs to 15 residues. The germline gives CDR1 MNHNY, CDR2 SVGAGI (reference sequence). Trimming took off 0 bases at V and 6 bases at J, with 9 bases between the two ends. DNA for the CDR3: TGTGCCAGCAGTTACTCGGGCCGGGGTAATTCACCCCTCCACTTT. Amino acids: CASSYSGRGNSPLHF.

In DNA form, the CDR3 reads TGTGCCAGCTCACGTGATTCCTACGAGCAGTACTTC. Protein product: CASSRDSYEQYF. The chain combines TRBV18 with TRBJ2-7, with no clear D. V lost 4 bases and J 1 base, leaving 5 bases between the germline ends. The germline CDR1 and CDR2 sequences are KGHSH and LQKENI. The CDR3 sequence is 12 residues long.

This chain joins TRBV6-5 and TRBJ1-5; no definite D call. The CDR3 is made up of 13 amino acids. From germline, CDR1 is MNHEY and CDR2 SVGAGI. The V end lost 4 bases, the J end lost 9 bases, and 13 bases lay between the germline ends. CDR3 sequence: CASSLLGAAPQHF. Here the CDR3 DNA reads TGTGCCAGCAGTTTGCTCGGAGCGGCGCCCCAGCATTTT.

The chain has TRBV9 and TRBJ2-1; D perhaps matches TRBD1 (6 bases). Trimming took 0 bases from V and 13 from J, leaving 11 bases between them. Germline CDR1 reads SGDLS; CDR2 reads YYNGEE. This CDR3 is built from 12 residues. The CDR3 DNA reads as TGTGCCAGCAGCGTAGGGGGGCCCAGACAGTTCTTC. Encoded protein: CASSVGGPRQFF.

V is TRBV29-1 and J is TRBJ2-3; TRBD2 is a possible D gene (5 bases). V lost 0 bases, J lost 1 base, and 17 bases lay in between. Germline assignment: CDR1 SQVTM and CDR2 ANQGSEA. The CDR3 length is 17 residues. As DNA, the CDR3 is TGCAGCGTTGAAGATGTCGGAGGACGGCAGGGCACAGATACGCAGTATTTT. This encodes CSVEDVGGRQGTDTQYF.

The V gene is TRBV15, the J gene TRBJ2-1; possibly TRBD1 for D (6 bases). Looked up from germline, CDR1 is LNHNV and CDR2 is YYDKDF (reference sequence). Trimming removed 1 base at V and 5 bases at J, with 15 bases between. CDR3 size: 16 residues. CDR3 DNA: TGTGCCACCAGCAGAGTGGGGGCGGTTAAGGACAATGAGCAGTTCTTC. This codes for CATSRVGAVKDNEQFF.

This clone was observed a handful of times. The V call is TRBV6-5, the J call TRBJ1-4; the match to TRBD1 covers 7 bases. V trimming: 4 bases; J trimming: 6 bases; junction bases outside the gene matches: 8. Germline V gene sequence: CDR1 MNHEY, CDR2 SVGAGI. CDR3 length equals 15 residues. The chain's CDR3 is CASSSGQEGYEKLFF. CDR3 sequence (DNA): TGTGCCAGCAGTTCCGGACAGGAAGGGTATGAAAAACTGTTTTTT.

The chain carries TRBV7-8 and TRBJ2-1; perhaps TRBD2 as D (6 bases). The CDR3 spans 15 residues. Looked up from germline, CDR1 is SGHVS and CDR2 is FQNEAQ. Deletions cut 5 bases from V and 5 bases from J, with 16 bases between. CDR3 coding DNA: TGTGCCAGCAGCGTCCGTCGGGAGTGGGACAATGAGCAGTTCTTC. It yields the protein CASSVRREWDNEQFF.

J is TRBJ1-1 and V is TRBV6-6; 8 bases match TRBD1. The CDR3 loop spans 14 amino acids. The V and J ends lost 7 bases and 4 bases, in that order; junction bases with no gene match: 8. Germline assignment: CDR1 MNHNY and CDR2 SVGAGI (reference sequence). This CDR3 is CASTLTGGATEAFF. The DNA of the CDR3 is TGTGCCAGCACCCTCACAGGGGGTGCCACTGAAGCTTTCTTT.

The chain couples TRBV5-4 to TRBJ2-2; D perhaps matches TRBD1 (6 bases). Per the germline V gene, CDR1 is SGHNT and CDR2 is YYREEE (reference sequence). The CDR3 consists of 19 residues. Trimming removed 6 bases from V and 4 bases from J, with 28 bases in between. The CDR3 nucleotides are TGTGCCAGCACCAATATCCCGGGGCGTAGGGGGACGGGCACCGGGGAGCTGTTTTTT. Translated: CASTNIPGRRGTGTGELFF.

The chain employs TRBV6-8 and TRBJ1-2; 7 bases agree with TRBD1. CDR1 is MNHGY, CDR2 SAAAGT, per germline. Trimming removed 9 bases from V and 8 bases from J; junction bases left unmatched: 12. The CDR3 length is 13 residues. This chain's CDR3 is CASPTPGGGGYTF. For the CDR3, the DNA is TGTGCCAGTCCGACCCCAGGGGGTGGGGGCTACACCTTC.

The chain is built from TRBV28 and TRBJ1-4; D is unresolved. Trimming took 6 bases from V and 3 from J, leaving 8 bases between them. Looked up from germline, CDR1 is MDHEN and CDR2 is SYDVKM. The CDR3 length is 13 residues. The CDR3 DNA is TGTGCCAGCAGACCAGACCCTAATGAAAAACTGTTTTTT. Its translation is CASRPDPNEKLFF.